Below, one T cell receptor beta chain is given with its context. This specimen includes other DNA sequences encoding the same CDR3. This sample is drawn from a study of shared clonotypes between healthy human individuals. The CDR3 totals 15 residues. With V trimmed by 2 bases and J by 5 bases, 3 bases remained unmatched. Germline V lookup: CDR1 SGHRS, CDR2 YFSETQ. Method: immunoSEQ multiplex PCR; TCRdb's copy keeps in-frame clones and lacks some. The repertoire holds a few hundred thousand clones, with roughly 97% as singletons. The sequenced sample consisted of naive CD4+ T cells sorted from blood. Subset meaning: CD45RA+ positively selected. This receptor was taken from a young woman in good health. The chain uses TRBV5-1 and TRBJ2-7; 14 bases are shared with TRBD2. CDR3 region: CASSLGTSGSHEQYF. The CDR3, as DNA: TGCGCCAGCAGCTTAGGGACTAGCGGGAGCCACGAGCAGTACTTC.